This is a list of T cell receptor beta chains from one sample in a study of identical twins. TCRdb re-called the 5' RACE reads with MiXCR, one entry per CDR3 protein. The sample holds about 890,000 distinct CDR3 sequences, 9% to 15% seen once. These same data were also listed under a study on yellow fever vaccine responses in identical twins.

Sequencing used PBMCs. The receptor set was obtained from a woman between 18 and 30 years old in good health. Each CDR3 is given with its conserved first and last residue. D genes are given only for firm matches. Clone size is stated in some rows and not others, as once, few, many or a class when expanded.

abundance: NA
j_gene: TRBJ2-7
v_gene: TRBV9
d_gene: TRBD2
CDR3aa: CASSLRGGDHEQYF
CDR3nt: TGTGCCAGCAGCCTGAGGGGAGGGGACCACGAGCAGTACTTC

abundance: few
j_gene: TRBJ2-3
v_gene: TRBV6-1
d_gene: TRBD2
CDR3aa: CASTLAAGLATSTDTQYF
CDR3nt: TGTGCCAGCACCCTAGCAGCGGGACTAGCGACCAGCACAGATACGCAGTATTTT

abundance: many
j_gene: TRBJ1-2
v_gene: TRBV5-6
d_gene: NA
CDR3aa: CASSQLGEGDTYGYTF
CDR3nt: TGTGCCAGCAGCCAGTTGGGAGAGGGCGATACCTATGGCTACACCTTC

abundance: few
j_gene: TRBJ1-1
v_gene: TRBV29-1
d_gene: NA
CDR3aa: CSAWTYGQLNTEAFF
CDR3nt: TGCAGCGCCTGGACCTACGGACAGCTGAACACTGAAGCTTTCTTT

abundance: NA
j_gene: TRBJ2-7
v_gene: TRBV7-6
d_gene: TRBD1
CDR3aa: CASSLREGDRAYEQYF
CDR3nt: TGTGCCAGCAGCTTAAGGGAGGGGGACAGGGCCTACGAGCAGTACTTC

abundance: few
j_gene: TRBJ2-5
v_gene: TRBV12-3/TRBV12-4
d_gene: NA
CDR3aa: CASSTRGDFGETQYF
CDR3nt: TGTGCCAGCAGCACCCGTGGAGATTTTGGAGAGACCCAGTACTTC

abundance: NA
j_gene: TRBJ2-3
v_gene: TRBV28
d_gene: TRBD2
CDR3aa: CASSSTSASTDTQYF
CDR3nt: TGTGCCAGCAGTTCGACTAGCGCAAGCACAGATACGCAGTATTTT

abundance: few
j_gene: TRBJ2-7
v_gene: TRBV5-4
d_gene: NA
CDR3aa: CASSLVQENEQYF
CDR3nt: TGTGCCAGCAGCTTGGTACAGGAGAACGAGCAGTACTTC

abundance: few
j_gene: TRBJ2-1
v_gene: TRBV12-3/TRBV12-4
d_gene: TRBD2
CDR3aa: CASSNEGLAGGSSYNEQFF
CDR3nt: TGTGCCAGCAGTAACGAGGGACTAGCGGGGGGAAGCTCCTACAATGAGCAGTTCTTC

abundance: few
j_gene: TRBJ2-3
v_gene: TRBV10-3
d_gene: TRBD2
CDR3aa: CAIASGTSDTDTQYF
CDR3nt: TGTGCCATCGCATCGGGGACTAGCGACACAGATACGCAGTATTTT

abundance: many
j_gene: TRBJ1-1
v_gene: TRBV4-1
d_gene: NA
CDR3aa: CASSQPRDRTEAFF
CDR3nt: TGCGCCAGCAGCCAACCCAGGGACCGCACTGAAGCTTTCTTT

abundance: NA
j_gene: TRBJ2-5
v_gene: TRBV12-3/TRBV12-4
d_gene: TRBD1
CDR3aa: CASRHGQGWETQYF
CDR3nt: TGTGCCAGCAGGCACGGACAGGGTTGGGAGACCCAGTACTTC

abundance: many
j_gene: TRBJ2-1
v_gene: TRBV20-1
d_gene: TRBD2
CDR3aa: CSARQLGTTYNEQFF
CDR3nt: TGCAGTGCTAGACAGCTAGGGACTACTTACAATGAGCAGTTCTTC

abundance: few
j_gene: TRBJ2-3
v_gene: TRBV4-1
d_gene: NA
CDR3aa: CASRTMRSRTDTQYF
CDR3nt: TGCGCCAGCAGGACTATGCGGAGTCGGACAGATACGCAGTATTTT

abundance: many
j_gene: TRBJ1-1
v_gene: TRBV12-3/TRBV12-4
d_gene: TRBD1
CDR3aa: CASSLMDRGAFF
CDR3nt: TGTGCCAGCAGTTTAATGGACAGGGGTGCTTTCTTT

abundance: NA
j_gene: TRBJ1-2
v_gene: TRBV29-1
d_gene: NA
CDR3aa: CSVGTNYGYTF
CDR3nt: TGCAGCGTTGGGACCAACTATGGCTACACCTTC

abundance: NA
j_gene: TRBJ2-5
v_gene: TRBV5-6
d_gene: TRBD1
CDR3aa: CASSKGQGAETQYF
CDR3nt: TGTGCCAGCAGCAAGGGACAGGGGGCCGAGACCCAGTACTTC

abundance: NA
j_gene: TRBJ1-2
v_gene: TRBV20-1
d_gene: NA
CDR3aa: CSAPARAGSNYGYTF
CDR3nt: TGCAGTGCTCCCGCTCGGGCAGGGAGTAACTATGGCTACACCTTC

abundance: few
j_gene: TRBJ2-2
v_gene: TRBV5-1
d_gene: NA
CDR3aa: CASSPEWGTGELFF
CDR3nt: TGCGCCAGCAGCCCCGAGTGGGGAACCGGGGAGCTGTTTTTT

abundance: NA
j_gene: TRBJ1-2
v_gene: TRBV18
d_gene: NA
CDR3aa: CASSPPSTAYYGYTF
CDR3nt: TGTGCCAGCTCACCACCTAGCACGGCCTACTATGGCTACACCTTC

abundance: NA
j_gene: TRBJ2-2
v_gene: TRBV5-6
d_gene: NA
CDR3aa: CACSWGRNTGELFF
CDR3nt: TGTGCCTGCAGCTGGGGCAGGAACACCGGGGAGCTGTTTTTT

abundance: NA
j_gene: TRBJ1-1
v_gene: TRBV2
d_gene: TRBD1
CDR3aa: CASSRATSGGYGDTEAFF
CDR3nt: TGTGCCAGCAGTCGAGCGACCTCAGGGGGATACGGAGACACTGAAGCTTTCTTT

abundance: few
j_gene: TRBJ2-1
v_gene: TRBV2
d_gene: TRBD2
CDR3aa: CASSALAGEFGNEQFF
CDR3nt: TGTGCCAGCAGTGCCTTAGCGGGAGAATTTGGCAATGAGCAGTTCTTC

abundance: NA
j_gene: TRBJ2-2
v_gene: TRBV4-2
d_gene: TRBD2
CDR3aa: CASSQPGGPNTGELFF
CDR3nt: TGTGCCAGCAGCCAACCGGGGGGGCCGAACACCGGGGAGCTGTTTTTT

abundance: few
j_gene: TRBJ2-1
v_gene: TRBV28
d_gene: TRBD1
CDR3aa: CASSLGTGGKDEQFF
CDR3nt: TGTGCCAGCAGTTTGGGGACAGGGGGGAAGGATGAGCAGTTCTTC

abundance: NA
j_gene: TRBJ2-5
v_gene: TRBV25-1
d_gene: TRBD2
CDR3aa: CASSEPPPTSGQETQYF
CDR3nt: TGTGCCAGCAGTGAACCCCCTCCGACTAGCGGCCAAGAGACCCAGTACTTC

abundance: many
j_gene: TRBJ1-2
v_gene: TRBV5-1
d_gene: NA
CDR3aa: CASSLALTPAYGYTF
CDR3nt: TGCGCCAGCAGCTTGGCCTTGACACCAGCCTATGGCTACACCTTC

abundance: many
j_gene: TRBJ2-1
v_gene: TRBV12-3/TRBV12-4
d_gene: TRBD2
CDR3aa: CASTTSGGDEQFF
CDR3nt: TGTGCCAGCACCACTAGCGGGGGGGATGAGCAGTTCTTC

abundance: many
j_gene: TRBJ2-3
v_gene: TRBV24-1
d_gene: TRBD1
CDR3aa: CATSDRQGSVTDTQYF
CDR3nt: TGTGCCACCAGTGATCGACAGGGTTCGGTAACAGATACGCAGTATTTT

abundance: many
j_gene: TRBJ2-2
v_gene: TRBV5-1
d_gene: TRBD1
CDR3aa: CASCDRASTGELFF
CDR3nt: TGCGCCAGCTGTGACAGGGCGTCCACCGGGGAGCTGTTTTTT

abundance: NA
j_gene: TRBJ2-4
v_gene: TRBV13
d_gene: NA
CDR3aa: CASSLGLMSGDRSLAKNIQYF
CDR3nt: TGTGCCAGCAGCTTAGGCCTAATGTCGGGGGACAGATCCTTAGCCAAAAACATTCAGTACTTC

abundance: NA
j_gene: TRBJ2-1
v_gene: TRBV5-1
d_gene: NA
CDR3aa: CASNLGWLVNEQFF
CDR3nt: TGCGCCAGCAACCTAGGCTGGCTGGTCAATGAGCAGTTCTTC

abundance: many
j_gene: TRBJ2-7
v_gene: TRBV6-5
d_gene: NA
CDR3aa: CASSSGAYEQYF
CDR3nt: TGTGCCAGCAGTTCAGGGGCCTACGAGCAGTACTTC

abundance: few
j_gene: TRBJ2-2
v_gene: TRBV28
d_gene: NA
CDR3aa: CASSLRVAVRYLHTGELFF
CDR3nt: TGTGCCAGCAGTTTGAGGGTGGCAGTGCGATACCTGCACACCGGGGAGCTGTTTTTT

abundance: NA
j_gene: TRBJ2-7
v_gene: TRBV7-2
d_gene: NA
CDR3aa: CASSPRALYEQYF
CDR3nt: TGTGCCAGCAGCCCCAGGGCTCTCTACGAGCAGTACTTC

abundance: NA
j_gene: TRBJ1-2
v_gene: TRBV24-1
d_gene: TRBD1
CDR3aa: CATTSAGGGGYTF
CDR3nt: TGTGCCACCACCTCGGCAGGGGGCGGTGGCTACACCTTC

abundance: NA
j_gene: TRBJ2-1
v_gene: TRBV20-1
d_gene: NA
CDR3aa: CSSIRGANQDEQFF
CDR3nt: TGCAGTTCCATAAGGGGAGCGAACCAGGATGAGCAGTTCTTC

abundance: NA
j_gene: TRBJ2-3
v_gene: TRBV5-1
d_gene: NA
CDR3aa: CASSASGYTDTQYF
CDR3nt: TGCGCCAGCAGCGCCTCGGGATACACAGATACGCAGTATTTT

abundance: many
j_gene: TRBJ2-2
v_gene: TRBV12-3/TRBV12-4
d_gene: TRBD2
CDR3aa: CASSAGAGELFF
CDR3nt: TGTGCCAGCAGCGCGGGGGCCGGGGAGCTGTTTTTT

abundance: many
j_gene: TRBJ2-3
v_gene: TRBV27
d_gene: NA
CDR3aa: CASRRGSGRTDTQYF
CDR3nt: TGTGCCAGCCGCCGGGGTAGCGGACGCACAGATACGCAGTATTTT

abundance: NA
j_gene: TRBJ2-1
v_gene: TRBV20-1
d_gene: TRBD2
CDR3aa: CSARIPGLRDNEQFF
CDR3nt: TGCAGTGCTAGAATTCCGGGACTACGAGACAATGAGCAGTTCTTC

abundance: NA
j_gene: TRBJ1-4
v_gene: TRBV11-2
d_gene: NA
CDR3aa: CASSRNPTFTTNEKLFF
CDR3nt: TGTGCCAGCTCCCGGAACCCGACATTTACAACTAATGAAAAACTGTTTTTT

abundance: NA
j_gene: TRBJ1-5
v_gene: TRBV20-1
d_gene: NA
CDR3aa: CSAPNLGPGGPQHF
CDR3nt: TGCAGTGCCCCGAATCTGGGGCCAGGTGGGCCCCAGCATTTT

abundance: NA
j_gene: TRBJ2-3
v_gene: TRBV7-8
d_gene: TRBD2
CDR3aa: CASSMTSGRALGTDTQYF
CDR3nt: TGTGCCAGCAGCATGACTAGCGGGAGGGCCTTGGGCACAGATACGCAGTATTTT

abundance: NA
j_gene: TRBJ1-1
v_gene: TRBV11-2
d_gene: NA
CDR3aa: CASSFSSPADEAFF
CDR3nt: TGTGCCAGCAGCTTCAGTTCACCTGCGGATGAAGCTTTCTTT

abundance: many
j_gene: TRBJ1-3
v_gene: TRBV7-9
d_gene: NA
CDR3aa: CASSLGREDTIYF
CDR3nt: TGTGCCAGCAGCTTAGGCCGCGAAGACACAATATATTTT